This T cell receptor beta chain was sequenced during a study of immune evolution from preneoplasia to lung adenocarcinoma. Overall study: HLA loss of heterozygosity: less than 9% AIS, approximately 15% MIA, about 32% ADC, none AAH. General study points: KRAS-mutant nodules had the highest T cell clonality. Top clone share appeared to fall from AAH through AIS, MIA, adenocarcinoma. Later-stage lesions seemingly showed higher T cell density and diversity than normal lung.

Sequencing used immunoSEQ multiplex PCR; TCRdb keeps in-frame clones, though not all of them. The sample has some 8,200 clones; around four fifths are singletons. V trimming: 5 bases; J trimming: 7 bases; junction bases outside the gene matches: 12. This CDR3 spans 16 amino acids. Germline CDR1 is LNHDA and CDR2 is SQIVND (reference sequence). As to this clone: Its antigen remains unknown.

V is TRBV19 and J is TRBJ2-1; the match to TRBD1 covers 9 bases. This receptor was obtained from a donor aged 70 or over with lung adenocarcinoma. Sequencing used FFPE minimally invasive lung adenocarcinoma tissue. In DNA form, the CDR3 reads TGTGCCAGTAGTCCCCCTTACAGGGGGCCCCAAAATGAGCAGTTCTTC. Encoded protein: CASSPPYRGPQNEQFF. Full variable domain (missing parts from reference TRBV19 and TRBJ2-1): DGGITQSPKYLFRKEGQNVTLSCEQNLNHDAMYWYRQDPGQGLRLIYYSQIVNDFQKGDIAEGYSVSREKKESFPLTVTSAQKNPTAFYLCASSPPYRGPQNEQFFGPGTRLTVL.